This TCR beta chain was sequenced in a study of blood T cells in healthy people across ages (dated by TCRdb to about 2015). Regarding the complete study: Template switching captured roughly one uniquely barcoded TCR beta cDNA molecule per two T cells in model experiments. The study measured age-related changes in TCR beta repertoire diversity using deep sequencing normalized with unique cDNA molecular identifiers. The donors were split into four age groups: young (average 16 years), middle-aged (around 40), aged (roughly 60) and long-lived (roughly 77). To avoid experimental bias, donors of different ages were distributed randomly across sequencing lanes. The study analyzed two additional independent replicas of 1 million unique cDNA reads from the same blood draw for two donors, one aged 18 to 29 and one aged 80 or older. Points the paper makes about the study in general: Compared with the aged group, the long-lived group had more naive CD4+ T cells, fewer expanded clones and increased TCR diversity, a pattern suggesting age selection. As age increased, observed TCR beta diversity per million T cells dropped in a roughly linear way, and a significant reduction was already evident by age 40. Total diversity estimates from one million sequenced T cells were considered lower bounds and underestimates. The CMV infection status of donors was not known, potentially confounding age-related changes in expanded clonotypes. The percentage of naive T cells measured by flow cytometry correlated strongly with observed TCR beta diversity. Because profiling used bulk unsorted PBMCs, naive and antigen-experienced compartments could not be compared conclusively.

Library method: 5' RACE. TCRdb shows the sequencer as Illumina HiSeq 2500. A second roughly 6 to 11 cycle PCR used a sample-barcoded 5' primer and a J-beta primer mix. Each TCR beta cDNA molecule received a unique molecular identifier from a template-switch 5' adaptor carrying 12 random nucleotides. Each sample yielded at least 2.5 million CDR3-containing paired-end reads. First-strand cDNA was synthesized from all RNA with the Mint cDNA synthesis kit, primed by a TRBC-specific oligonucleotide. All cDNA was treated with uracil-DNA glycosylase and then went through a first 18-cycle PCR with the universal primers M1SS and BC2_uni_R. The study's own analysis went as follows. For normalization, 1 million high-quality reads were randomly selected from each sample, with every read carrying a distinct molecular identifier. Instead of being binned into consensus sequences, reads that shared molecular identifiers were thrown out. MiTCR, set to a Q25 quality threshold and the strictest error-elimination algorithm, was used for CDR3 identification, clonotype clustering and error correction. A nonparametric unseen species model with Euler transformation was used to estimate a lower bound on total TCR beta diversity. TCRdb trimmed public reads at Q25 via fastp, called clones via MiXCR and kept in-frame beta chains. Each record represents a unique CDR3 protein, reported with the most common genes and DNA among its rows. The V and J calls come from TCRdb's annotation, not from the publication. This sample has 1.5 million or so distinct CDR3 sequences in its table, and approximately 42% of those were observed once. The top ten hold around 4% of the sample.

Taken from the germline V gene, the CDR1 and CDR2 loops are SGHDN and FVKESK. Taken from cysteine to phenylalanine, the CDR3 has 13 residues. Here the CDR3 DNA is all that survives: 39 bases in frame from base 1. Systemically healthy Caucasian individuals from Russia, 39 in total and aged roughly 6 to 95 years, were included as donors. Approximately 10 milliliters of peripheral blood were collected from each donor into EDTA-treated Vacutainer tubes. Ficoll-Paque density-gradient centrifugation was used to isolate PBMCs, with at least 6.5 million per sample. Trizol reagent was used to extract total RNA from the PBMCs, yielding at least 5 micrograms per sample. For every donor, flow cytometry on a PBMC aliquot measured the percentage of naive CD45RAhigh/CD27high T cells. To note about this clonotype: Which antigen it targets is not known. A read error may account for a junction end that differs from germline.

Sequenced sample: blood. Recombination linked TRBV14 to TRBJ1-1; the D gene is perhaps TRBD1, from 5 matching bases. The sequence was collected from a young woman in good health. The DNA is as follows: TGTGCCAGTCGGCGGGGCGTGAACGCTGAAGCTTTCTTT. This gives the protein CASRRGVNAEAFF. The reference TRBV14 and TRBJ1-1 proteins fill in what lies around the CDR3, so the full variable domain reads EAGVTQFPSHSVIEKGQTVTLRCDPISGHDNLYWYRRVMGKEIKFLLHFVKESKQDESGMPNNRFLAERTGGTYSTLKVQPAELEDSGVYFCASRRGVNAEAFFGQGTRLTVV.